These T cell receptor beta chains were read from a single sample in a study of technical replicates of blood from several donors. Using immunoSEQ multiplex PCR, the repertoire was profiled, and TCRdb retains in-frame clones only, with some absent. Seen here are about 59,000 clones, 93% observed once, and the top ten hold less than 5%. Specimen: PBMCs. These receptors were taken from a human donor in good health. Some clones in this sample may be carry-over from other donors' samples. Each CDR3 is given with its conserved first and last residue. Each record gives: J gene, D gene, clone size, V gene, CDR3 protein. A D gene is named only where the DNA matches it firmly. Clone size is given for some rows only: seen once, a few or many times, or a class if the clone is expanded.

>TRBJ1-2|.|.|TRBV4-1
CASSQEGANYGYTF
>TRBJ2-1|TRBD2|.|TRBV5-1
CASSPLAGGDNEQFF
>TRBJ2-2|.|.|TRBV6-4
CASSRTANTGELFF
>TRBJ1-5|TRBD1|.|TRBV6-5
CASSLTGADQPQHF
>TRBJ1-2|TRBD1|.|TRBV4-1
CASSPRDRGIGYTF
>TRBJ2-3|TRBD2|.|TRBV11-2
CASSSRDLGGARGDTQYF
>TRBJ2-1|TRBD2|few|TRBV13
CASSPPRTRTNEQFF
>TRBJ1-1|TRBD1|.|TRBV5-3
CARSLPRTGRNTEAFF
>TRBJ2-7|.|.|TRBV6-1
CASSEFAGYSYEQYF
>TRBJ2-7|TRBD2|.|TRBV4-2
CASSPGGTRLDEQYF
>TRBJ1-3|.|.|TRBV7-3
CASSSQGGAGSGNTIYF
>TRBJ1-4|.|.|TRBV2
CASRRTGATNEKLFF
>TRBJ2-7|.|.|TRBV11-2
CASSLRSEQYF
>TRBJ2-7|.|.|TRBV29-1
CSGIRDNEQYF
>TRBJ2-7|.|.|TRBV6-5
CASTGGVRDEQYF
>TRBJ1-1|.|.|TRBV6-5
CASKGPGSTEAFF
>TRBJ1-5|.|.|TRBV2
CASTGGGDGNQPQHF
>TRBJ2-5|.|.|TRBV6-6
CASSYSRLSHQETQYF
>TRBJ2-3|TRBD2|.|TRBV5-4
CASFPGGRGDTQYF
>TRBJ2-3|.|.|TRBV7-9
CASSLAQDTQYF
>TRBJ2-1|TRBD1|.|TRBV2
CASTRQGNEQFF
>TRBJ2-2|.|.|TRBV7-3
CASSPLGGGELFF
>TRBJ2-7|.|.|TRBV7-3
CASSLEGDYEQYF
>TRBJ1-1|TRBD1|.|TRBV2
CASSPTGLLAAFF
>TRBJ1-1|TRBD1|.|TRBV4-3
CASSQDRAGGWTEAFF
>TRBJ2-6|TRBD1|.|TRBV2
CASSERGRGLGANVLTF
>TRBJ2-2|.|.|TRBV6-1
CASSEAFRGTGELFF
>TRBJ1-6|.|.|TRBV4-1
CASSQVGQYNSPLHF
>TRBJ1-5|.|once|TRBV19
CASSMGGLQPQHF
>TRBJ2-1|.|.|TRBV12-5
CASGLVRGGEQFF
>TRBJ2-5|TRBD2|.|TRBV7-3
CASSPLGTSGSETQYF
>TRBJ2-3|TRBD2|.|TRBV5-1
CASSLASGRASDTQYF
>TRBJ1-5|.|.|TRBV18
CASSPGGGNQPQHF
>TRBJ1-5|TRBD1|.|TRBV18
CASSPNDRGGQPQHF
>TRBJ1-2|.|.|TRBV4-1
CASSQEGLYGYTF
>TRBJ1-2|.|.|TRBV4-3
CASSRAGRERGYTF
>TRBJ2-7|.|.|TRBV12-5
CASGLTGRTYEQYF
>TRBJ1-6|.|.|TRBV18
CASSPASSYNSPLHF
>TRBJ2-3|TRBD1|.|TRBV6-1
CASSTGQTDTQYF
>TRBJ2-5|TRBD1|.|TRBV7-6
CASSLGGQGAKGETQYF
>TRBJ2-2|.|.|TRBV4-2
CASSSYLNTGELFF
>TRBJ2-1|.|.|TRBV7-9
CASSPQIYGTYNEQFF
>TRBJ2-5|TRBD2|once|TRBV18
CASSQGLAGSGETQYF
>TRBJ2-3|.|.|TRBV7-7
CASSLGSGSTDTQYF
>TRBJ2-7|.|.|TRBV4-3
CASSQDRGESYEQYF
>TRBJ1-6|.|few|TRBV30
CAWSQGSDASPLHF